This T cell receptor beta chain comes out of a study of shared clonotypes between healthy human individuals. Study findings and constraints: Unshared clonotypes carried lower generation probabilities than those common to all four donors. Clonotype sharing across several donors was observed for 4% to 6.5% of naive CD4 clonotypes.

With respect to this clone: Antigen unknown.

The CDR3 runs 15 residues. V lost 5 bases and J lost 8, with 18 bases in between. The germline gives CDR1 SGHDN, CDR2 FVKESK. A deep-level run was used for the assay. Sequenced by immunoSEQ multiplex PCR; TCRdb stores in-frame clones only, minus some. The sample shows more than 1,200,000 clones, approximately 98.5% of them seen only once. This clonotype was obtained from a man in his thirties or forties in good health. Sequencing was carried out using naive CD4+ T cells sorted from blood. The subset denotes: CD45RA+ positively selected. The genes are TRBV14 and TRBJ1-4; TRBD1 might be the D (5 bases). The chain's CDR3 is CASSVSPGSREKLFF. The CDR3 nucleotides read TGTGCCAGCAGCGTAAGTCCAGGGAGTAGGGAAAAACTGTTTTTT.